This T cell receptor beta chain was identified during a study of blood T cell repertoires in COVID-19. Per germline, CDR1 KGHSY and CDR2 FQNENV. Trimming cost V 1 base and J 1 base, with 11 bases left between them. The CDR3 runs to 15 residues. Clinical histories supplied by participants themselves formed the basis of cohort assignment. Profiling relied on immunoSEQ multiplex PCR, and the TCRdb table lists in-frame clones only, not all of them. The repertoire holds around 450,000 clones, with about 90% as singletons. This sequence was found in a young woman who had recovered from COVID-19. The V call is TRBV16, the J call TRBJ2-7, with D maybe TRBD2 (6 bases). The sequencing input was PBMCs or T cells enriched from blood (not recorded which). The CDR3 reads CASSQFRGTSYEQYF. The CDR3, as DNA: TGTGCCAGCAGCCAATTTAGAGGGACTTCCTACGAGCAGTACTTC. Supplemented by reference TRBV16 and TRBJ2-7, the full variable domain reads GEEVAQTPKHLVRGEGQKAKLYCAPIKGHSYVFWYQQVLKNEFKFLISFQNENVFDETGMPKERFSAKCLPNSPCSLEIQATKLEDSAVYFCASSQFRGTSYEQYFGPGTRLTVT.